This T cell receptor beta chain was identified during a study of T cells in Graves' hyperthyroidism and ophthalmopathy. There were TCR beta CDR3 regions amplified from RNA transcripts. TCR CDR3 underwent first-round RT-PCR with the HTBI primer set. TCRdb fed the multiplex PCR reads into MiXCR, producing one record per CDR3 protein. The table shows around 690,000 distinct CDR3 sequences, with around 16% occurring only once. Patients with uncontrolled infections, other autoimmune diseases, pregnancy or lactation were excluded. Findings and caveats of the study: Most clonotypes expanded in thyroid above 0.001 were likewise present in blood.

The CDR3 consists of 17 residues. The V end was cut by 2 bases, the J end by 0 bases, with 11 bases between. Germline V lookup: CDR1 SEHNR, CDR2 FQNEAQ (reference sequence). To note about this clonotype: Its antigen is not known.

This receptor was obtained from a man aged 45-60 years with Graves' hyperthyroidism. The chain combines TRBV7-9 with TRBJ2-6; perhaps TRBD2 as D (6 bases). What was sequenced was blood. CDR3 sequence reads: CASSLKGTGSGANVLTF. The CDR3 coding sequence is TGTGCCAGCAGCTTAAAGGGGACTGGCTCTGGGGCCAACGTCCTGACTTTC. The variable domain in full, completed from reference TRBV7-9 and TRBJ2-6, reads DTGVSQNPRHKITKRGQNVTFRCDPISEHNRLYWYRQTLGQGPEFLTYFQNEAQLEKSRLLSDRFSAERPKGSFSTLEIQRTEQGDSAMYLCASSLKGTGSGANVLTFGAGSRLTVL.